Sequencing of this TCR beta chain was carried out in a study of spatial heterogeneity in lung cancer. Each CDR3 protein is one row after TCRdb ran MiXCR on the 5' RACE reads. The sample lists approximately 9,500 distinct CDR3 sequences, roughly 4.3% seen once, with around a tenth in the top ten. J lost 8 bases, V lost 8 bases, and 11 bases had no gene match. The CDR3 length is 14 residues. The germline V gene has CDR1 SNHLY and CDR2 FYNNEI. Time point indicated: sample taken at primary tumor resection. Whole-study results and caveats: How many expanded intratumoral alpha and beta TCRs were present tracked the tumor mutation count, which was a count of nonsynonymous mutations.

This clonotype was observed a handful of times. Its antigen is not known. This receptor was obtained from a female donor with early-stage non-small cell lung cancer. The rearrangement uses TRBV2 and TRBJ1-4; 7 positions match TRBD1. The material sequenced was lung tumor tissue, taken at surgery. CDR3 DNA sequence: TGTGCCAGCGGAGGAGACAGGGCGGGGGAAAAACTGTTTTTT. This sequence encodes CASGGDRAGEKLFF.